These 18 T cell receptor beta chains share one sample of origin, sequenced in a study of Ad26.COV2.S vaccination and SARS-CoV-2 variants. The data were produced by immunoSEQ multiplex PCR, yet TCRdb's version contains in-frame clones alone and is incomplete. The sample records around 340,000 clones, around 89% being singletons. Treatment here: some 19 received Ad26.COV2.S at low or high dose, single or two shots; roughly five received placebo; per-sample allocation not given. Specimen acquisition occurred on day 63 following the initial vaccine or placebo injection. Source: peripheral blood, taken in a trial of Ad26.COV2.S vaccine versus placebo. These receptors all stem from a person aged 18-60 years who received the Ad26.COV2.S COVID-19 vaccine or a placebo.

This chain connects TRBV7-2 to TRBJ2-3, with no clear D. There are 16 residues in the CDR3. Germline V gene data show CDR1 as SGHTA and CDR2 as FQGNSA. Deletions cut 5 bases from V and 4 bases from J, with 19 bases between. The chain's CDR3 is CASSLIVGPGADTQYF. CDR3 bases: TGTGCCAGCAGCCTCATAGTCGGACCTGGGGCAGATACGCAGTATTTT.

This clone occurred a few times. This chain joins TRBV6-2 or TRBV6-3 and TRBJ2-2; D remains ambiguous. This CDR3 has 15 amino acids. Germline V gene sequence: CDR1 MNHEY, CDR2 SVGEGT. V was shortened by 4 bases and J by 3 bases, with 12 bases between the two germline ends. The CDR3 nucleotides read TGTGCCAGCAGTTCCTTCCGAGGCGACACCGGGGAGCTGTTTTTT. Its translation is CASSSFRGDTGELFF.

This chain joins TRBV30 and TRBJ2-1; 9 positions agree with TRBD1. After removal of 6 bases from V and 3 bases from J, the junction contained 12 bases not matched to a gene. The CDR3 consists of 16 residues. Germline V lookup: CDR1 GTSNPN, CDR2 SVGIG (reference sequence). CDR3: CACPMGETGGYNEQFF. The DNA for the CDR3 is TGTGCCTGCCCCATGGGTGAGACAGGGGGCTACAATGAGCAGTTCTTC.

In this sample, this clone turned up once. The chain carries TRBV6-5 and TRBJ2-1, with 7 bases identical to TRBD2. The CDR3 length is 14 residues. Trimming cost V 5 bases and J 8 bases; bases outside gene matches: 9. Germline V gives CDR1 MNHEY, CDR2 SVGAGI. The CDR3 protein is CASSTPGGIYEQFF. The CDR3, as DNA: TGTGCCAGCAGTACCCCCGGGGGGATATATGAGCAGTTCTTC.

The chain links TRBV9 to TRBJ2-2; 8 bases match TRBD1. The CDR3 has 16 amino acids. V gave up 2 bases and J gave up 1 base; unmatched junction bases: 4. Germline lookup yields CDR1 SGDLS and CDR2 YYNGEE. The CDR3 here is CASSVRQGMNTGELFF. DNA for the CDR3: TGTGCCAGCAGCGTCAGACAGGGGATGAACACCGGGGAGCTGTTTTTT.

The chain couples TRBV9 to TRBJ2-2; TRBD2 agrees at 9 bases. Germline V gene data show CDR1 as SGDLS and CDR2 as YYNGEE. CDR3 length: 16 residues. V lost 2 bases to trimming and J lost 7 bases; unmatched junction nucleotides: 9. CDR3 coding DNA: TGTGCCAGCAGCGTCCTTAGCGGGAGTGGTGGCGGGGAGCTGTTTTTT. Its translation: CASSVLSGSGGGELFF. Filled out from reference TRBV9 and TRBJ2-2, the complete variable domain reads DSGVTQTPKHLITATGQRVTLRCSPRSGDLSVYWYQQSLDQGLQFLIQYYNGEERAKGNILERFSAQQFPDLHSELNLSSLELGDSALYFCASSVLSGSGGGELFFGEGSRLTVL.

The V call is TRBV18, the J call TRBJ2-1; 7 bases map to TRBD2. Germline CDR1 reads KGHSH; CDR2 reads LQKENI. Germline trimming cut 0 bases from V and 10 bases from J; bases unmatched to any gene: 3. This CDR3 contains 13 residues. DNA of the CDR3: TGTGCCAGCTCACCACCGGGACTACGGGAGCAGTTCTTC. Its protein is CASSPPGLREQFF.

This sequence joins TRBV6-5 and TRBJ2-1, with 12 bases that match TRBD2. Germline V gene sequence: CDR1 MNHEY, CDR2 SVGAGI. The length of the CDR3 is 15 residues. V gave up 6 bases and J gave up 5 bases; unmatched junction bases: 5. This CDR3 is CASRRLAGVNNEQFF. The CDR3 coding sequence is TGTGCCAGCAGAAGACTAGCGGGAGTAAACAATGAGCAGTTCTTC.

This clone was observed a few times. The rearrangement uses TRBV5-1 and TRBJ1-1; D gene uncertain. Germline V gives CDR1 SGHRS, CDR2 YFSETQ. V shed 4 bases and J shed 1 base, with 14 bases lying between them. The CDR3 is 15 amino acids. For the CDR3, the DNA is TGCGCCAGCAGCCCTCTCGGTATCCGGAACACTGAAGCTTTCTTT. This encodes CASSPLGIRNTEAFF. The entire variable domain, with the rest obtained from reference TRBV5-1 and TRBJ1-1, is as follows: KAGVTQTPRYLIKTRGQQVTLSCSPISGHRSVSWYQQTPGQGLQFLFEYFSETQRNKGNFPGRFSGRQFSNSRSEMNVSTLELGDSALYLCASSPLGIRNTEAFFGQGTRLTVV.

J is TRBJ2-2 and V is TRBV5-4, with D unclear. CDR3 length: 15 residues. The germline V gene encodes CDR1 SGHNT and CDR2 YYREEE (reference sequence). Trimming removed 1 base from V and 5 bases from J, with 12 bases in between. CDR3 protein: CASSLMGIATGELFF. CDR3 in DNA: TGTGCCAGCAGCTTGATGGGGATAGCTACCGGGGAGCTGTTTTTT.

This clone has a single count. Written as DNA, the CDR3 is TGTGCCAGCAGCCGTGCAGCCGGGAGGGCCTACACCGGGGAGCTGTTTTTT. Amino acid sequence: CASSRAAGRAYTGELFF. The chain joins TRBV28 to TRBJ2-2; 8 nucleotides match TRBD2. CDR3 length: 17 amino acids. The ends lost 6 bases at V and 3 bases at J; junction bases unmatched: 12. Germline V gene lookup returns CDR1 MDHEN and CDR2 SYDVKM.

The genes are TRBV27 and TRBJ1-5; a possible D gene is TRBD1 (6 bases). The V and J ends lost 8 bases and 7 bases respectively, with 21 bases between them. The CDR3 extends over 15 amino acids. CDR1 is MNHEY, CDR2 SMNVEV, per germline (reference sequence). CDR3 DNA: TGTGCCAGCGCACCGAAGGGGGGGGGTTGGCAGCCCCAGCATTTT. This gives the protein CASAPKGGGWQPQHF.

The chain is built from TRBV12-3 or TRBV12-4 and TRBJ2-7; possibly TRBD1 for D (6 bases). V lost 6 bases to trimming and J lost 4 bases, with 13 bases between them. CDR3 length equals 13 residues. The CDR3, as DNA: TGTGCCAGCAGCACCGGGACACATTACGAGCAGTACTTC. It is translated as CASSTGTHYEQYF.

This chain joins TRBV11-2 and TRBJ2-1, with TRBD2 matching 12 bases. J gave up 2 bases and V 1 base, and 6 bases lay outside the gene matches. The CDR3 length is 18 residues. Germline V lookup: CDR1 SGHAT, CDR2 FQNNGV. The CDR3 sequence: CASSLGRTSGVPYNEQFF. The CDR3 DNA sequence: TGTGCCAGCAGCTTAGGGCGGACTAGCGGGGTCCCCTACAATGAGCAGTTCTTC.

The chain has TRBV3-1 (or the pseudogene TRBV3-2) and TRBJ2-7, with TRBD2 matching 7 bases. V gave up 1 base and J gave up 7 bases; unmatched junction bases: 1. The CDR3 spans 12 residues. Germline-derived CDR1 and CDR2 are LGHDT and YNNKEL (reference sequence). CDR3 sequence: CASSQGLAEQYF. CDR3 nucleotides: TGTGCCAGCAGCCAAGGACTAGCTGAGCAGTACTTC.

CDR3 sequence: CASSLSPLTSGTNEKLFF. CDR3 sequence (DNA): TGTGCCAGCTCACTCTCCCCCTTGACGTCTGGAACTAATGAAAAACTGTTTTTT. The rearrangement links TRBV18 to TRBJ1-4; D call uncertain. Germline V CDR1 and CDR2: KGHSH, LQKENI. V was shortened by 4 bases and J by 1 base, with 19 bases between the two germline ends. The CDR3 has 18 amino acids.

The chain combines TRBV5-6 with TRBJ1-5, with 7 bases aligning to TRBD1. Germline lookup yields CDR1 SGHDT and CDR2 YYEEEE. The J segment lost 7 bases and the V segment lost 2 bases, leaving 6 bases of the junction unmatched. The CDR3 is made up of 14 amino acids. In DNA, the CDR3 is TGTGCCAGCAGCTTTACAGGGGCAGGACAGCCCCAGCATTTT. Translated, it gives CASSFTGAGQPQHF. The full variable domain, completed using reference TRBV5-6 and TRBJ1-5, is DAGVTQSPTHLIKTRGQQVTLRCSPKSGHDTVSWYQQALGQGPQFIFQYYEEEERQRGNFPDRFSGHQFPNYSSELNVNALLLGDSALYLCASSFTGAGQPQHFGDGTRLSIL.

This chain uses TRBV5-4 with TRBJ1-2; tentative D call: TRBD1 (5 bases). V was trimmed by 0 bases and J by 3 bases, leaving 12 bases between them. The germline V gene has CDR1 SGHNT and CDR2 YYREEE (reference sequence). The CDR3 loop spans 15 amino acids. The CDR3 nucleotides are TGTGCCAGCAGCTTGGGTCGGGGCGCGGACTATGGCTACACCTTC. It codes for CASSLGRGADYGYTF. The entire variable domain, with the rest obtained from reference TRBV5-4 and TRBJ1-2, is as follows: ETGVTQSPTHLIKTRGQQVTLRCSSQSGHNTVSWYQQALGQGPQFIFQYYREEENGRGNFPPRFSGLQFPNYSSELNVNALELDDSALYLCASSLGRGADYGYTFGSGTRLTVV.